This T cell receptor (beta chain) emerged from a study of blood T cell repertoires in COVID-19. In the study overall: Sites in the United States, Italy and Spain provided acute and convalescent COVID-19 samples. Sources were T cells, B-cell-depleted T cells, or PBMCs; the material itself was cDNA or gDNA.

In Seattle, patients joined the study during active infection and were tracked longitudinally. The CDR3 runs to 15 residues. V dropped 2 bases and J dropped 3; count of bases not matched to a gene: 6. From germline, CDR1 is MGHRA and CDR2 YSYEKL. As originally analysed: Cell counts per sample came from amplifying reference gene primers. Libraries were prepared by immunoSEQ multiplex PCR; TCRdb keeps only in-frame clonotypes and omits some of them. V and J calls and clone size are given by that table; D and trimming were obtained from the DNA. Of 410,000 or so clones listed, around 91% were seen once; the top ten hold about 1.6%.

V is TRBV4-1 and J is TRBJ1-1; 7 bases fit TRBD1. The receptor was derived from a woman between 40 and 50 years old with COVID-19, enrolled during active disease. Sequenced: peripheral blood. CDR3 residues: CASSQRGTVDTEAFF. For the CDR3, the DNA is TGCGCCAGCAGCCAAAGGGGGACAGTGGACACTGAAGCTTTCTTT.